This note documents a single TCR beta chain sequence. Its antigen is as yet unknown. The sequenced template was cDNA made from the entire isolated RNA. Some clones are missing from TCRdb's copy, which holds only in-frame ones; the method was immunoSEQ multiplex PCR. The repertoire holds 240,000 or so clones, 55% to 70% seen once, with 0.053% in the top ten. The sample belongs to a study of beta chain features in type 1 diabetes. The study's findings and limits: The similarity of naive, central memory and Treg TCRB repertoires appeared greater among patients than among healthy donors. There was a moderate but significant shortening of TCRB CDR3s in all four CD4+ subsets of Type 1 diabetes patients.

This CDR3 is 15 amino acids long. Deletions cut 1 base from V and 0 bases from J, with 11 bases between. CDR1 is SGHDT, CDR2 YYEEEE, per germline. The receptor comes from a man aged 25-45 years in good health. This chain connects TRBV5-6 to TRBJ2-7; possible D gene TRBD2, 6 bases. Sequencing was performed on naive CD4+ T cells from blood. In nucleotides, the CDR3 is TGTGCCAGCAGCTTGAATCGCGGGATCTCCTACGAGCAGTACTTC. Translating gives CASSLNRGISYEQYF.